This entry is about one T cell receptor (beta chain). Trimming cost V 2 bases and J 3 bases, with 11 bases left between them. The CDR3 runs to 15 residues. Germline CDR1 reads SNHLY; CDR2 reads FYNNEI. Some clones are missing from TCRdb's copy, which holds only in-frame ones; the method was immunoSEQ multiplex PCR. The sample has 2 million to 2.5 million clones; 90% to 97% are singletons. The record originates from a study of shared clonotypes between healthy human individuals. This rearrangement joins TRBV2 to TRBJ2-1, with a weak D call TRBD2 (5 bases). Sequenced input: naive CD4+ T cells sorted from blood. Regarding subset: CD45RA+ positively selected. This sequence was found in a man aged 18 to 30 in good health. In DNA form, the CDR3 reads TGTGCCAGCAGTGAAACAGCGGTTCTCTACAATGAGCAGTTCTTC. This codes for CASSETAVLYNEQFF.